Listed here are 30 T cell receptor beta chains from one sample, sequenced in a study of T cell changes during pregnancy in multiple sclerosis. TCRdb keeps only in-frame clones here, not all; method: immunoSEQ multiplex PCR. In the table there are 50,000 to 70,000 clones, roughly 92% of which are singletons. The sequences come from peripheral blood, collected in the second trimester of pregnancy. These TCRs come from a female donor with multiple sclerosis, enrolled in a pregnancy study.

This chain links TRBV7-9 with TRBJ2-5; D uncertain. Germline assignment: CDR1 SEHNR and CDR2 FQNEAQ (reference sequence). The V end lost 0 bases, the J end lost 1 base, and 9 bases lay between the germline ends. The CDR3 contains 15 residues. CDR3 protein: CASSLARTGQETQYF. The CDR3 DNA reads TGTGCCAGCAGCTTAGCTAGAACCGGCCAAGAGACCCAGTACTTC.

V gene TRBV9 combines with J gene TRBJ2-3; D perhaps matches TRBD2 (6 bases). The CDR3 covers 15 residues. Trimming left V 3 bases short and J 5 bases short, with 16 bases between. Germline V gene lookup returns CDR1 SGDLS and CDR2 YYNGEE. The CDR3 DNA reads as TGTGCCAGCAGCGAAGGGGCGGGGAGGATAGATACGCAGTATTTT. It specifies CASSEGAGRIDTQYF.

The CDR3 nucleotides read TGTGCTAGTGGTAACAGGGGTCACAAAGAGACCCAGTACTTC. Residues: CASGNRGHKETQYF. The V gene is TRBV12-5, the J gene TRBJ2-5, with TRBD1 identical over 7 bases. V was clipped by 5 bases and J by 3 bases; unmatched bases: 6. The CDR3 consists of 14 residues. CDR1 is LGHNT, CDR2 FRNRAP, per germline. The complete variable domain, with remaining parts taken from reference TRBV12-5 and TRBJ2-5, reads DARVTQTPRHKVTEMGQEVTMRCQPILGHNTVFWYRQTMMQGLELLAYFRNRAPLDDSGMPKDRFSAEMPDATLATLKIQPSEPRDSAVYFCASGNRGHKETQYFGPGTRLLVL.

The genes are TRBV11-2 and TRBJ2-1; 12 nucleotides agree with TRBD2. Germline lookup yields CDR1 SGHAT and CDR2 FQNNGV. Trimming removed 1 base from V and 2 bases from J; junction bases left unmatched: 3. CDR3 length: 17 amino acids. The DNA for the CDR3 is TGTGCCAGCAGCTTAGTCCGGACTAGCGGGGCCTACAATGAGCAGTTCTTC. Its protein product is CASSLVRTSGAYNEQFF.

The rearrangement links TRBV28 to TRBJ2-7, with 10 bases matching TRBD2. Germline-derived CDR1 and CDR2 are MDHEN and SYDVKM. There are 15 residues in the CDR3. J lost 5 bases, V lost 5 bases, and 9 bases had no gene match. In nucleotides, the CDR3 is TGTGCCAGCAGTCCCCACCAAGCGGGAGGGCACGAGCAGTACTTC. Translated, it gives CASSPHQAGGHEQYF.

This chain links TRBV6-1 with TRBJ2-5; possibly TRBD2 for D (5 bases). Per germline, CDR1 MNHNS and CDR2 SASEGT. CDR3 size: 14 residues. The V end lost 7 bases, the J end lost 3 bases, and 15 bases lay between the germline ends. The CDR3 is CASTMNSGKETQYF. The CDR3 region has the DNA TGTGCCAGCACCATGAACAGCGGAAAAGAGACCCAGTACTTC.

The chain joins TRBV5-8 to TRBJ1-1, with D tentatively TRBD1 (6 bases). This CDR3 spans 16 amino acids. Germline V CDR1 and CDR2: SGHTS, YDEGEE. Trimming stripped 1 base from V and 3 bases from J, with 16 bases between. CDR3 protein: CASSLNRETFYTEAFF. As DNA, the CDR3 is TGTGCCAGCAGCTTGAACAGGGAGACCTTTTACACTGAAGCTTTCTTT.

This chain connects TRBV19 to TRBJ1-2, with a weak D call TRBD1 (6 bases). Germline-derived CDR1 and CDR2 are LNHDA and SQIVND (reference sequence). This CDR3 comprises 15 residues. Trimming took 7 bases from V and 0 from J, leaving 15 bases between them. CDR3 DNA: TGTGCCAGTACCCTTCCAGGGGAAACTAACTATGGCTACACCTTC. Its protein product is CASTLPGETNYGYTF.

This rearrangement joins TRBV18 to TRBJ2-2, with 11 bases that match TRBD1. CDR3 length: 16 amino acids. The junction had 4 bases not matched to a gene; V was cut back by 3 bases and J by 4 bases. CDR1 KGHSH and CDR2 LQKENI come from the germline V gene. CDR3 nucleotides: TGTGCCAGCTCACCCCGGGACAGGGGGTCCACCGGGGAGCTGTTTTTT. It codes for CASSPRDRGSTGELFF.

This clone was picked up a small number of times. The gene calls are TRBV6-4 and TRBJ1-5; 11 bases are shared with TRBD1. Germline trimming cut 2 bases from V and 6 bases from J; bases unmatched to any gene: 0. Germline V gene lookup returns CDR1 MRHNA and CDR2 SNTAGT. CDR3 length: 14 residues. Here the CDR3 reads CASSDGTGGQPQHF. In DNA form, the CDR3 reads TGTGCCAGCAGTGACGGGACAGGGGGTCAGCCCCAGCATTTT.

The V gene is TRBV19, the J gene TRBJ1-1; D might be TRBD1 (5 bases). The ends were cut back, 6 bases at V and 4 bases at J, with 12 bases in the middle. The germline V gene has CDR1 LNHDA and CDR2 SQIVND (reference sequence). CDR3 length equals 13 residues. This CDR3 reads CASSALRGTEAFF. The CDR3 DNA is TGTGCCAGTAGCGCTCTAAGGGGCACTGAAGCTTTCTTT.

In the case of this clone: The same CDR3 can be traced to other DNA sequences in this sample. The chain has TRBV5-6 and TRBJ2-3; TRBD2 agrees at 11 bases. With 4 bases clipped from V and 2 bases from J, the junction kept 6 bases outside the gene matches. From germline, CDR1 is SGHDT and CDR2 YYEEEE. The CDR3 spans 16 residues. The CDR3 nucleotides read TGTGCCAGCAGCCGAGGACTAGCGGGCATCACAGATACGCAGTATTTT. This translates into CASSRGLAGITDTQYF. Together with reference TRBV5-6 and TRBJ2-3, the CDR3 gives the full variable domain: DAGVTQSPTHLIKTRGQQVTLRCSPKSGHDTVSWYQQALGQGPQFIFQYYEEEERQRGNFPDRFSGHQFPNYSSELNVNALLLGDSALYLCASSRGLAGITDTQYFGPGTRLTVL.

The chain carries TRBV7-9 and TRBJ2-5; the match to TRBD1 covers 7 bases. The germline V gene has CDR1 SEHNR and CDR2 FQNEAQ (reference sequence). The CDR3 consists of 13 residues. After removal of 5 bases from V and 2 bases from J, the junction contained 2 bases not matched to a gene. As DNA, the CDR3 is TGTGCCAGCAGCATGGACAGGCAAGAGACCCAGTACTTC. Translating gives CASSMDRQETQYF.

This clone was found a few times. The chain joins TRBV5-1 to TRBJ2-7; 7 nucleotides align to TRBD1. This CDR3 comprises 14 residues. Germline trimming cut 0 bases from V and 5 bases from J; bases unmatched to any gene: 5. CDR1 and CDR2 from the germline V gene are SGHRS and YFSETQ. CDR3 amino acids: CASSLVGGVHEQYF. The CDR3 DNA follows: TGCGCCAGCAGCTTGGTAGGGGGCGTCCACGAGCAGTACTTC.

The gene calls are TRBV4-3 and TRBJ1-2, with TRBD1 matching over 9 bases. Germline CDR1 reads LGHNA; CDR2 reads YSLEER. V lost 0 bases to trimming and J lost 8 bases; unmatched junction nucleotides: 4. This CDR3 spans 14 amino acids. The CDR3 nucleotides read TGCGCCAGCAGCCAAGATAGGGGACAGGGAGGCTACACCTTC. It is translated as CASSQDRGQGGYTF.

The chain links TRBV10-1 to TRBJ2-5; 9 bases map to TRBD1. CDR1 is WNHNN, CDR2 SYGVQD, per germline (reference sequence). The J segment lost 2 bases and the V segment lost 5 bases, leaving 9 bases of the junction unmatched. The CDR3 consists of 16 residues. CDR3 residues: CASSPLTGGVQETQYF. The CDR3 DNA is TGCGCCAGCAGTCCGCTAACAGGGGGCGTTCAAGAGACCCAGTACTTC.

The CDR3 DNA sequence: TGTGCCAGCAGTGAAAGGGGGCCCCTTTATGGCTACACCTTC. It specifies CASSERGPLYGYTF. This chain links TRBV6-1 with TRBJ1-2; 7 bases match TRBD1. The germline V gene encodes CDR1 MNHNS and CDR2 SASEGT. Trimming at V came to 2 bases and at J to 5 bases, leaving 5 bases not matched to a gene. The CDR3 length is 14 residues.

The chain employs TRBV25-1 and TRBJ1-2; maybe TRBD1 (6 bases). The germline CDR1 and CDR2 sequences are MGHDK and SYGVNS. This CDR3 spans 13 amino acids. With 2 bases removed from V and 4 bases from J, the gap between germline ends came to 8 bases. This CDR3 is CASSEQGSYGYTF. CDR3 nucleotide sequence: TGTGCCAGCAGTGAACAGGGGAGCTATGGCTACACCTTC.

The CDR3 loop reads CASSRDRGDEQYF. The CDR3 DNA reads as TGTGCCAGCAGCCGGGACAGGGGTGACGAGCAGTACTTC. The V and J genes are TRBV14 and TRBJ2-7, with 10 bases fitting TRBD1. The CDR3 has 13 amino acids. Trimming cost V 4 bases and J 5 bases; bases outside gene matches: 2. The germline CDR1 and CDR2 sequences are SGHDN and FVKESK. The whole variable domain, remainder taken from reference TRBV14 and TRBJ2-7, is EAGVTQFPSHSVIEKGQTVTLRCDPISGHDNLYWYRRVMGKEIKFLLHFVKESKQDESGMPNNRFLAERTGGTYSTLKVQPAELEDSGVYFCASSRDRGDEQYFGPGTRLTVT.

CDR3 bases: TGTGCCAGCAGCCTTCCCGGAGGCACCTACGAGCAGTACTTC. It is translated as CASSLPGGTYEQYF. This chain uses TRBV7-2 with TRBJ2-7, with D perhaps TRBD2 (5 bases). Germline CDR1 and CDR2: SGHTA and FQGNSA. V was clipped by 5 bases and J by 2 bases, with 13 bases between them. This CDR3 contains 14 residues.

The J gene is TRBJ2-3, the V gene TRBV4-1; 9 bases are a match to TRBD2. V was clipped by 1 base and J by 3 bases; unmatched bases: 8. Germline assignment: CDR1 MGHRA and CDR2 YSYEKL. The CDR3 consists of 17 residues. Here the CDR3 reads CASSQGGLALKTDTQYF. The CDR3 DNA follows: TGCGCCAGCAGCCAAGGGGGACTAGCTTTGAAAACAGATACGCAGTATTTT.

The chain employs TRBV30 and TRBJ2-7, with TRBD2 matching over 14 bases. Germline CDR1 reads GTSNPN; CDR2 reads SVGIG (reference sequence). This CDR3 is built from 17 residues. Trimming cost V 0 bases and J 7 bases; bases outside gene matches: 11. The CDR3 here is CAWSVRWGTSGGPEQYF. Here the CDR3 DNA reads TGTGCCTGGAGTGTACGGTGGGGGACTAGCGGGGGACCAGAGCAGTACTTC.

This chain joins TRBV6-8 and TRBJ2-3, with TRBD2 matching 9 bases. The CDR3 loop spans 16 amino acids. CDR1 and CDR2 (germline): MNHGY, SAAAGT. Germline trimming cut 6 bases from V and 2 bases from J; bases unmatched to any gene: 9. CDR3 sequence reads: CASRGASGDSTDTQYF. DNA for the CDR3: TGTGCCAGCAGGGGGGCTAGCGGGGACTCCACAGATACGCAGTATTTT.

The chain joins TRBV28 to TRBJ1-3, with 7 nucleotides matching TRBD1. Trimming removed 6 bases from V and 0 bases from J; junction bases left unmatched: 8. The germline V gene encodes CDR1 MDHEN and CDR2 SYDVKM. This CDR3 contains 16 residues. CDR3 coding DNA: TGTGCCAGCAGCCGTGGGACAGTTCTCTCTGGAAACACCATATATTTT. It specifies CASSRGTVLSGNTIYF.

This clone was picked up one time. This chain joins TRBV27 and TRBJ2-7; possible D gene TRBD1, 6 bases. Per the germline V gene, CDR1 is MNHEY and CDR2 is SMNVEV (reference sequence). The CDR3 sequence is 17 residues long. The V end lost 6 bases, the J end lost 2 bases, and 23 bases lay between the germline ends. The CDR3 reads CASRTLGQGKKAYEQYF. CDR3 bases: TGTGCCAGCAGGACGTTGGGCCAGGGGAAAAAAGCCTACGAGCAGTACTTC.

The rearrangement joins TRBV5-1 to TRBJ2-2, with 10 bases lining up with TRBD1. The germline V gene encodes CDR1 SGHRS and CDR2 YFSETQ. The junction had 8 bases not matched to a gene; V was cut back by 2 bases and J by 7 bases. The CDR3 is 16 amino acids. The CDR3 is CASSFETGGADGELFF. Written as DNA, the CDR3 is TGCGCCAGCAGCTTTGAGACAGGGGGCGCTGACGGGGAGCTGTTTTTT.

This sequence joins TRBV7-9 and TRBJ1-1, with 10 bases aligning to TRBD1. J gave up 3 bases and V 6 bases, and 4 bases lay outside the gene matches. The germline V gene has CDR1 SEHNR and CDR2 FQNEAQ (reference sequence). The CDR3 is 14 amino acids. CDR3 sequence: CASREGQGDTEAFF. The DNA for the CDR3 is TGTGCCAGCAGGGAAGGACAGGGGGACACTGAAGCTTTCTTT.

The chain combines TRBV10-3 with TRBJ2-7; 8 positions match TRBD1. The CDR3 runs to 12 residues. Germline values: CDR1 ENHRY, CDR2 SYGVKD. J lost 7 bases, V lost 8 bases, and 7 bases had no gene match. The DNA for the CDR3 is TGTGCCATCGACAGGGGATTAGGAGAGCAGTACTTC. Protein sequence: CAIDRGLGEQYF.

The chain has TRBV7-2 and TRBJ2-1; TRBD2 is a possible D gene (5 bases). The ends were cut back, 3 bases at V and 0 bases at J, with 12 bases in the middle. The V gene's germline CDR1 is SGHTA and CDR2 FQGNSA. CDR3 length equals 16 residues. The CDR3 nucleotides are TGTGCCAGCAGCTTCGGAGGCCCGAGCTCCTACAATGAGCAGTTCTTC. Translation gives CASSFGGPSSYNEQFF. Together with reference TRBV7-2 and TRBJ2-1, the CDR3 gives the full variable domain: GAGVSQSPSNKVTEKGKDVELRCDPISGHTALYWYRQSLGQGLEFLIYFQGNSAPDKSGLPSDRFSAERTGGSVSTLTIQRTQQEDSAVYLCASSFGGPSSYNEQFFGPGTRLTVL.

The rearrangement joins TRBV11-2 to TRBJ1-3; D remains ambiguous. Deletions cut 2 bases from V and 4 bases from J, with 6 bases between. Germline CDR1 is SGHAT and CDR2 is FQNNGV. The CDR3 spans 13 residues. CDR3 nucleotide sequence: TGTGCCAGCAGCTTATACAGAGGAAACACCATATATTTT. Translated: CASSLYRGNTIYF.